This T cell receptor (beta chain) was documented in a study of T cell responses to AZD1222 COVID-19 vaccine. Trimming took off 3 bases at V and 6 bases at J, with 5 bases between the two ends. CDR1 is SQVTM, CDR2 ANQGSEA, per germline. The CDR3 contains 10 residues. Clones were read by immunoSEQ multiplex PCR, and TCRdb kept only the in-frame ones, dropping some. The data contain more than 85,000 clones, 91% of them singletons. The specimen comprised peripheral blood, sampled on day 0 of AZD1222 vaccination. The chain has TRBV29-1 and TRBJ1-1; D unresolved. The clonotype comes from an adult in good health. CDR3 protein: CSVDGAEAFF. For the CDR3, the DNA is TGCAGCGTTGATGGGGCTGAAGCTTTCTTT.